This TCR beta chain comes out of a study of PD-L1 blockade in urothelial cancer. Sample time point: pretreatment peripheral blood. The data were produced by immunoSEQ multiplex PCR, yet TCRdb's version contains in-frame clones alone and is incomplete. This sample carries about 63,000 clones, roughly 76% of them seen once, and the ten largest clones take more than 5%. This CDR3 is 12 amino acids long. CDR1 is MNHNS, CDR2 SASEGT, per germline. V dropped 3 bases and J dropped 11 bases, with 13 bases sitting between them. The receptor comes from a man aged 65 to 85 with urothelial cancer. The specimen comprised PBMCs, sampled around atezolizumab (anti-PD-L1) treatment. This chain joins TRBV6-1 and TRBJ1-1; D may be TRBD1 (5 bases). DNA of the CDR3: TGTGCCAGCAGTGATGGAGGGGTGGTGGCTTTCTTT. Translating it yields CASSDGGVVAFF.